The T cell receptor beta chain under discussion was sequenced for a study of shared clonotypes between healthy human individuals. Study results and caveats: A limitation of the genetic and exposure-history diversity represented arose from few donors. Non-shared clonotypes showed lower generation probabilities than clonotypes common to all four donors.

Trimming removed 1 base at V and 2 bases at J, with 6 bases between. This CDR3 contains 13 residues. CDR1 is SGHAT, CDR2 FQNNGV, per germline. None of the donors, who were healthy HIV-negative adults, had recently had acute infections or vaccinations. A CD45RA-negative memory subset and a CD45RA+ naive subset were separated from the CD4+ cells. Measured with immunoSEQ multiplex PCR; TCRdb has only the in-frame clones, and not every one. The table shows approximately 700,000 clones, with around four fifths occurring only once. As regards this clone: Its target is not known.

The origin of this receptor is a woman aged 25 to 39 in good health. Sample: memory CD4+ T cells sorted from blood. The sample's subset: CD45RA-negative fraction. The genes are TRBV11-2 and TRBJ2-7; D is unclear. The CDR3 loop reads CASSLGETYEQYF. The CDR3 DNA sequence: TGTGCCAGCAGCTTAGGCGAAACCTACGAGCAGTACTTC.